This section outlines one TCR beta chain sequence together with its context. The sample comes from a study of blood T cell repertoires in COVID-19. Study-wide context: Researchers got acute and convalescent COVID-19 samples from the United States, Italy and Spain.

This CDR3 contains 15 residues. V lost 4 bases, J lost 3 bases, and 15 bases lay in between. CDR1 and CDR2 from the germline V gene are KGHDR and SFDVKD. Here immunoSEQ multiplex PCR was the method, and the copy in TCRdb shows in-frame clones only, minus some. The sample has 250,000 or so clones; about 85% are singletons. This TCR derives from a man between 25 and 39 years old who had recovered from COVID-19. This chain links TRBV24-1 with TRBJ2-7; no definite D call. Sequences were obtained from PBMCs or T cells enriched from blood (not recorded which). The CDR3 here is CATSDHTTSVYEQYF. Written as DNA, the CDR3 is TGTGCCACCAGTGACCATACTACGTCAGTCTACGAGCAGTACTTC.